What follows are 13 T cell receptor beta chains derived from one specimen sequenced in a study of CD8 T cells in Susac syndrome. The authors reverse transcribed roughly 0.5 to 1 ug RNA with random hexamers. TCRdb passed the immunoSEQ multiplex PCR reads through MiXCR, listing each CDR3 protein once. Of 95,000 to 150,000 distinct CDR3 sequences listed, roughly 95% are singletons. Sample: CD4+ T cells from PBMCs. These receptor sequences come from a human donor with Susac syndrome.

This sequence joins TRBV4-1 and TRBJ2-3; 7 bases are shared with TRBD2. This CDR3 has 13 amino acids. CDR1 MGHRA and CDR2 YSYEKL come from the germline V gene. Trimming at V came to 2 bases and at J to 4 bases, leaving 0 bases not matched to a gene. The CDR3 DNA reads as TGCGCCAGCAGCCAACTAGCGGCAGATACGCAGTATTTT. It specifies CASSQLAADTQYF.

The J gene is TRBJ2-1, the V gene TRBV25-1; tentatively, D is TRBD1 or TRBD2 (7 bases each). CDR3 size: 13 residues. The germline V and J ends were trimmed by 1 base and 12 bases, with 13 bases remaining between them. The germline CDR1 and CDR2 sequences are MGHDK and SYGVNS. The CDR3 nucleotides read TGTGCCAGCAGTGAATGGGCCAGGGGGGGGCAGTTCTTC. This sequence encodes CASSEWARGGQFF.

The chain uses TRBV29-1 and TRBJ1-2; no firm D call. The germline V and J ends were trimmed by 4 bases and 8 bases, with 17 bases remaining between them. Germline V gene data show CDR1 as SQVTM and CDR2 as ANQGSEA. This CDR3 is 13 amino acids long. The CDR3 region has the DNA TGCAGCGTTGCCGCAGGCGCTGTGGGGGGCTACACCTTC. This sequence encodes CSVAAGAVGGYTF.

The chain couples TRBV9 to TRBJ2-5, with 10 positions matching TRBD2. Per germline, CDR1 SGDLS and CDR2 YYNGEE. V trimming: 0 bases; J trimming: 5 bases; junction bases outside the gene matches: 13. This CDR3 has 18 residues. DNA of the CDR3: TGTGCCAGCAGCGTAGCTCCCCTAGGACTAGCGGTCTCGGAGACCCAGTACTTC. Translating it yields CASSVAPLGLAVSETQYF.

The genes are TRBV20-1 and TRBJ2-2, with D possibly matching TRBD1 (5 bases). Germline CDR1 is DFQATT and CDR2 is SNEGSKA (reference sequence). V lost 0 bases to trimming and J lost 2 bases, with 10 bases between them. The CDR3 runs 15 residues. The CDR3: CSAREGQTNTGELFF. Here the CDR3 DNA reads TGCAGTGCTAGAGAGGGGCAGACTAACACCGGGGAGCTGTTTTTT.

V is TRBV6-2 or TRBV6-3 and J is TRBJ1-1; 8 bases are shared with TRBD1. This CDR3 comprises 13 residues. Losses at the gene ends were 6 bases for V and 4 bases for J; bases not matched to a gene: 4. Germline CDR1 is MNHEY and CDR2 is SVGEGT. The CDR3 loop is CASRPQGVTEAFF. The CDR3 DNA reads as TGTGCCAGCAGACCACAGGGGGTCACTGAAGCTTTCTTT.

The chain recombines TRBV7-8 with TRBJ1-1; D gene unclear. The CDR3 consists of 16 residues. The V and J ends lost 1 base and 1 base respectively, with 13 bases between them. In germline, CDR1 is SGHVS, CDR2 FQNEAQ. The CDR3 DNA follows: TGTGCCAGCAGCTTAGTGGCAGGACCTACGAACACTGAAGCTTTCTTT. Translation: CASSLVAGPTNTEAFF.

The gene calls are TRBV12-3 or TRBV12-4 and TRBJ2-5; D unclear. Trimming took 4 bases from V and 3 from J, leaving 12 bases between them. CDR3 length equals 14 residues. This CDR3 reads CASSSPGLEETQYF. For the CDR3, the DNA is TGTGCCAGCAGTTCTCCGGGCCTGGAAGAGACCCAGTACTTC.

The CDR3 region is CSARLGPDSTEAFF. In DNA, the CDR3 is TGCAGTGCTAGACTGGGCCCTGATAGCACTGAAGCTTTCTTT. The rearrangement uses TRBV20-1 and TRBJ1-1; D ambiguous. The V gene lost 2 bases and the J gene lost 4 bases, with 14 bases spanning the gap. The CDR3 extends over 14 amino acids. CDR1 and CDR2 (germline): DFQATT, SNEGSKA (reference sequence).

This rearrangement joins TRBV20-1 to TRBJ2-3; the match to TRBD2 covers 10 bases. The CDR3 spans 15 residues. Germline-derived CDR1 and CDR2 are DFQATT and SNEGSKA (reference sequence). The ends lost 6 bases at V and 3 bases at J; junction bases unmatched: 9. The CDR3 DNA sequence: TGCAGTGCGGTCGGAGCGGGAGGGCCAACAGATACGCAGTATTTT. Protein sequence: CSAVGAGGPTDTQYF.

This chain uses TRBV7-8 with TRBJ1-2, with 8 nucleotides matching TRBD1. J lost 4 bases, V lost 1 base, and 5 bases had no gene match. This CDR3 region has 15 residues. CDR1 is SGHVS, CDR2 FQNEAQ, per germline. CDR3 residues: CASSLESGQGYGYTF. In DNA, the CDR3 is TGTGCCAGCAGCTTAGAAAGCGGACAGGGCTATGGCTACACCTTC.

The chain joins TRBV19 to TRBJ2-5; D tentatively fits TRBD1 or TRBD2 (6 bases each). The V gene's germline CDR1 is LNHDA and CDR2 SQIVND (reference sequence). V was clipped by 6 bases and J by 5 bases, with 16 bases between them. This CDR3 has 14 amino acids. In nucleotides, the CDR3 is TGTGCCAGTAGCCGAGGGGGGATCGGGGAGACCCAGTACTTC. It encodes CASSRGGIGETQYF.

This chain joins TRBV3-1 and TRBJ2-7; no reliable D call. The CDR3 totals 12 residues. V lost 2 bases to trimming and J lost 4 bases, with 6 bases between them. The germline gives CDR1 LGHDT, CDR2 YNNKEL (reference sequence). The CDR3 DNA sequence: TGTGCCAGCAGCCAATTCGGGTACGAGCAGTACTTC. Amino acids: CASSQFGYEQYF.